The 12 T cell receptor beta chains presented below share a single source sample, sequenced in a study of cytomegalovirus exposure and HLA in healthy donors. TCRdb's table, derived via immunoSEQ multiplex PCR, lists solely in-frame clones and lacks some. This repertoire shows approximately 56,000 clones, about 92% found once; its top ten account for around 1.1%. The source material was PBMCs. Source of these receptors: a man younger than 30 in good health and CMV-seronegative.

This chain links TRBV27 with TRBJ2-3; TRBD2 is a possible D gene (5 bases). Per the germline V gene, CDR1 is MNHEY and CDR2 is SMNVEV (reference sequence). Trimming shortened V by 3 bases and J by 3 bases, and 10 bases separated the two germline ends. This CDR3 contains 14 residues. CDR3 in DNA: TGTGCCAGCAGTTTCTACGGGGTGACAGATACGCAGTATTTT. This gives the protein CASSFYGVTDTQYF.

This clone was detected only once. The chain employs TRBV18 and TRBJ1-1; D is unresolved. The CDR3 has 11 residues. Germline CDR1 KGHSH, CDR2 LQKENI. Trimming removed 9 bases at V and 3 bases at J, with 8 bases between. The CDR3 DNA is TGTGCCAGTTTATTCGACACTGAAGCTTTCTTT. Amino acid sequence: CASLFDTEAFF.

V and J are TRBV18 and TRBJ2-3, with a weak D call TRBD2 (6 bases). This CDR3 has 15 amino acids. V lost 3 bases and J lost 3, with 13 bases in between. Germline CDR1 and CDR2: KGHSH and LQKENI. CDR3 in amino acids: CASSPTGSLTDTQYF. CDR3 DNA sequence: TGTGCCAGCTCACCTACCGGGAGTCTGACAGATACGCAGTATTTT.

The J gene is TRBJ2-1, the V gene TRBV7-2; 8 nucleotides agree with TRBD1. The CDR3 runs to 14 residues. J gave up 9 bases and V 2 bases, and 6 bases lay outside the gene matches. Germline V gives CDR1 SGHTA, CDR2 FQGNSA. The CDR3 nucleotides are TGTGCCAGCAGCTTAAGCAGGGGGCATGGTGAGCAGTTCTTC. Its protein is CASSLSRGHGEQFF.

The genes are TRBV9 and TRBJ2-7; the match to TRBD2 covers 9 bases. In germline, CDR1 is SGDLS, CDR2 YYNGEE. After removal of 4 bases from V and 7 bases from J, the junction contained 12 bases not matched to a gene. CDR3 length: 15 amino acids. The CDR3 is CASSSRGLAKGEQYF. DNA of the CDR3: TGTGCCAGCAGCTCCCGGGGACTAGCTAAAGGGGAGCAGTACTTC.

The chain has TRBV14 and TRBJ2-1; 12 bases fit TRBD2. The CDR3 is made up of 16 amino acids. V lost 4 bases, J lost 5 bases, and 6 bases stayed unmatched. Germline CDR1 and CDR2: SGHDN and FVKESK. CDR3 residues: CASSPPLAGGDNEQFF. Here the CDR3 DNA reads TGTGCCAGCAGCCCGCCTCTAGCGGGAGGGGACAATGAGCAGTTCTTC.

The chain is built from TRBV4-3 and TRBJ1-3; 9 bases are a match to TRBD1. V dropped 1 base and J dropped 2; count of bases not matched to a gene: 3. Germline values: CDR1 LGHNA, CDR2 YSLEER. CDR3 length: 16 amino acids. DNA of the CDR3: TGCGCCAGCAGCCAAGCCGGACAGGGGACTGGAAACACCATATATTTT. This gives the protein CASSQAGQGTGNTIYF.

The J gene is TRBJ2-3, the V gene TRBV6-4; maybe TRBD1 (5 bases). Germline values: CDR1 MRHNA, CDR2 SNTAGT. CDR3 length: 14 amino acids. Trimming took 0 bases from V and 6 from J, leaving 10 bases between them. CDR3 bases: TGTGCCAGCAGTGACTCGCAGGGTGGGGATACGCAGTATTTT. Protein product: CASSDSQGGDTQYF.

J is TRBJ1-1 and V is TRBV28, with 9 bases identical to TRBD1. With V trimmed by 5 bases and J by 5 bases, 9 bases remained unmatched. The CDR3 is made up of 15 amino acids. Germline CDR1 and CDR2: MDHEN and SYDVKM. CDR3: CASSASGQGWTEAFF. In DNA form, the CDR3 reads TGTGCCAGCAGTGCCTCGGGACAGGGTTGGACTGAAGCTTTCTTT.

This chain joins TRBV19 and TRBJ2-2, with TRBD2 identical over 15 bases. In germline, CDR1 is LNHDA, CDR2 SQIVND (reference sequence). J gave up 5 bases and V 5 bases, and 6 bases lay outside the gene matches. This CDR3 spans 17 amino acids. CDR3 residues: CASSGTGLAGGTGELFF. For the CDR3, the DNA is TGTGCCAGTAGTGGGACGGGACTAGCGGGAGGTACCGGGGAGCTGTTTTTT.

This clone has just one count. This chain joins TRBV7-9 and TRBJ2-1; no definite D call. Trimming removed 5 bases at V and 10 bases at J, with 12 bases between. Germline V gene lookup returns CDR1 SEHNR and CDR2 FQNEAQ (reference sequence). The CDR3 contains 12 residues. The CDR3 loop is CASSLAAGEQFF. CDR3 sequence (DNA): TGTGCCAGCAGCCTCGCGGCTGGGGAGCAGTTCTTC.

This sequence joins TRBV5-1 and TRBJ2-7; a weak D match, TRBD2 (6 bases). V was cut by 5 bases and J by 6 bases, with 12 bases left in between. Looked up from germline, CDR1 is SGHRS and CDR2 is YFSETQ. The CDR3 is 12 amino acids. The CDR3 region is CASRSGGIEQYF. In DNA, the CDR3 is TGCGCCAGCAGATCAGGAGGGATCGAGCAGTACTTC. Full variable domain (missing parts from reference TRBV5-1 and TRBJ2-7): KAGVTQTPRYLIKTRGQQVTLSCSPISGHRSVSWYQQTPGQGLQFLFEYFSETQRNKGNFPGRFSGRQFSNSRSEMNVSTLELGDSALYLCASRSGGIEQYFGPGTRLTVT.